The T cell receptor beta chain described here comes from a study of T-cell memory formation after mild COVID-19. Regarding the study as a whole: Detection of some responders pre-infection suggested pre-existing cross-reactive memory T cells participated. Among contracting clones, CD4+ were mainly CM/EM and CD8+ enriched in EMRA. A balance of CD4 and CD8 characterized clones contracting day 15 to 85, whereas later expanders leaned CD4+.

TCRdb passed the 5' RACE reads through MiXCR, listing each CDR3 protein once. This sample carries 350,000 to 500,000 distinct CDR3 sequences, around 20% of them seen once, and the ten largest clones take around 9.2%. With respect to this clonotype: Its antigen is still unknown.

Germline V gene lookup returns CDR1 SGHRS and CDR2 YFSETQ. The CDR3 loop spans 17 amino acids. The V gene end was trimmed by 3 bases and the J gene end by 4 bases; junction bases not matched to a gene: 7. The sample taken for sequencing was PBMCs or a T cell subset sorted from them (not recorded which). The receptor comes from an adult woman who had mild COVID-19 (a few samples of this study predate the infection). Cell type and time point are not known. The rearrangement joins TRBV5-1 to TRBJ2-3; TRBD2 agrees at 14 bases. CDR3 DNA: TGCGCCAGCAGCTCGAGACTAGCGGGGGGGCCCGCAGATACGCAGTATTTT. Protein sequence: CASSSRLAGGPADTQYF.